A few counts support the clone carrying this T cell receptor (beta chain). Its antigen is unidentified. The CDR3 is 15 residues long. The J segment lost 7 bases and the V segment lost 1 base, leaving 11 bases of the junction unmatched. CDR1 and CDR2 from the germline V gene are SGHDT and YYEEEE. Hyperthyroidism in the patients, aged 18 to 65, was newly diagnosed and under 2 months in duration. These data originate in a study of T cells in Graves' hyperthyroidism and ophthalmopathy. From RNA transcripts, TCR beta CDR3 regions were amplified. The study used the HTBI primer set for a first-round RT-PCR of the TCR CDR3. Each CDR3 protein is one row after TCRdb ran MiXCR on the multiplex PCR reads. The top ten hold over 45% of the sample, which has a few hundred thousand distinct CDR3 sequences, about 21% seen once. Broader study findings: Researchers found most expanded thyroid clonotypes above 0.001 in blood as well.

The sequence was collected from a woman between 50 and 59 years old with Graves' hyperthyroidism. J is TRBJ2-7 and V is TRBV5-6, with 7 bases matching TRBD2. Sequenced: blood. Here the CDR3 reads CASSLTIAGSLEQYF. The CDR3 region has the DNA TGTGCCAGCAGCTTGACCATAGCGGGTTCGCTGGAGCAGTACTTC.